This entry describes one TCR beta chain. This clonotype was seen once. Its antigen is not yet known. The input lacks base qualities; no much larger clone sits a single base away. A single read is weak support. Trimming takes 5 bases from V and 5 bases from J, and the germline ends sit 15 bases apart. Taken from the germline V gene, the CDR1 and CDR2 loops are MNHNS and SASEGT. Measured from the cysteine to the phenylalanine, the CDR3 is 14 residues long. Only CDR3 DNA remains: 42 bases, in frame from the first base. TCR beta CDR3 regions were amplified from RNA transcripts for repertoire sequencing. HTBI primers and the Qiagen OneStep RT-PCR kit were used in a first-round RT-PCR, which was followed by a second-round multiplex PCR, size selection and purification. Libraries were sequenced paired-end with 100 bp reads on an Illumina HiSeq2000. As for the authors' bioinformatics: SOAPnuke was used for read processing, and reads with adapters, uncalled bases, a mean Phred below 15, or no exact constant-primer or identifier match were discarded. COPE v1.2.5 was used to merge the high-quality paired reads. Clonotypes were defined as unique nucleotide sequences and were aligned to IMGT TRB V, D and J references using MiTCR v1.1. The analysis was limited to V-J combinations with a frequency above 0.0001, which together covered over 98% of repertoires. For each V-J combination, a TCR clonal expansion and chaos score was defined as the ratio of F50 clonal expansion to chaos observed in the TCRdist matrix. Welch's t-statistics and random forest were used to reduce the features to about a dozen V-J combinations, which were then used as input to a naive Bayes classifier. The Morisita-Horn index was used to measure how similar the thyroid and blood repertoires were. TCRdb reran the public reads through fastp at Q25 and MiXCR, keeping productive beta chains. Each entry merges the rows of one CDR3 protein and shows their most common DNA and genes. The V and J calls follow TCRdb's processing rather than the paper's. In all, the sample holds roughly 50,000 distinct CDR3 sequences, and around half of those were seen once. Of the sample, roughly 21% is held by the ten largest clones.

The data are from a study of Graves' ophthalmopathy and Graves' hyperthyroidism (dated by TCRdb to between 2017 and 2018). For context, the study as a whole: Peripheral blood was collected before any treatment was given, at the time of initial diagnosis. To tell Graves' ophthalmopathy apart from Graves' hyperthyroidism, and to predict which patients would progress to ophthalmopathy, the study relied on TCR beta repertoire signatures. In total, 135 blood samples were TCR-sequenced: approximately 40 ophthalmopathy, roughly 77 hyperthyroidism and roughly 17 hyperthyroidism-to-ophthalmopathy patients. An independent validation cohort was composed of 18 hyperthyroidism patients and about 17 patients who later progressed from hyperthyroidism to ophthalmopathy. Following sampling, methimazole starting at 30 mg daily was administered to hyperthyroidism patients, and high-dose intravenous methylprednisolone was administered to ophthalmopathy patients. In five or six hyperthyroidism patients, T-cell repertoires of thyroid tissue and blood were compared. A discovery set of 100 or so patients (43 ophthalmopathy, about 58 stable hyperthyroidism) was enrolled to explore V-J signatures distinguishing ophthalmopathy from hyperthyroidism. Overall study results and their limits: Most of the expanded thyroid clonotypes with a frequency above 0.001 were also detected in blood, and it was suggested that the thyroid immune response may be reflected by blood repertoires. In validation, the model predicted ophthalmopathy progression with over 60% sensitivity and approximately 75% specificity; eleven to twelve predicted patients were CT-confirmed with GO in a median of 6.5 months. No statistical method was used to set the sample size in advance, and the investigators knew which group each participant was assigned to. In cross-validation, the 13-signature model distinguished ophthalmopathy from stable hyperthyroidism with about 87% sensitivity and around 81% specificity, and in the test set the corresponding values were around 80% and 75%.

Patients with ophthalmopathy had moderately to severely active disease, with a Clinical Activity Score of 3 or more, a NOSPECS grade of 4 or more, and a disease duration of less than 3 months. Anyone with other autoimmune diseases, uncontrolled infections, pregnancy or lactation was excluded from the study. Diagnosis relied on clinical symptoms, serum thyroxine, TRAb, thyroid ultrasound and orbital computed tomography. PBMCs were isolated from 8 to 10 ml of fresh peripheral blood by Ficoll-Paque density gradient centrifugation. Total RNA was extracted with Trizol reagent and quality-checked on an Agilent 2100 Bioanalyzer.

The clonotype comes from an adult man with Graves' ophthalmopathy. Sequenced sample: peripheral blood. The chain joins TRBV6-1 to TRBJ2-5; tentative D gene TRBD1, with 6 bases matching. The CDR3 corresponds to CASSRTLQGETQYF. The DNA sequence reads TGTGCCAGCAGTCGAACCCTTCAGGGGGAGACCCAGTACTTC.